A selection of T cell receptor beta chains follows, all from one sample in a study of Ad26.COV2.S vaccination and SARS-CoV-2 variants. TCRdb's copy holds only in-frame clones and misses some; the assay was immunoSEQ multiplex PCR. This sample has under 400,000 clones; 80% to 90% occur once, and the top ten carry roughly 3.1%. This sample comprised peripheral blood, obtained in a trial of Ad26.COV2.S vaccine versus placebo. The receptors here all came from a person aged 18-65 years who received the Ad26.COV2.S COVID-19 vaccine or a placebo. Each CDR3 is given with its conserved first and last residue. The D gene is left open where the match is weak. Clone sizes are given selectively: once, few, many, or a class where the clone is expanded.

V gene: TRBV6-4
D gene: .
clone size: .
J gene: TRBJ1-5
CDR3 protein: CASSDTGYSNQPQHF

V gene: TRBV6-2/TRBV6-3
D gene: .
clone size: .
J gene: TRBJ1-3
CDR3 protein: CASSWTISSGNTIYF

V gene: TRBV20-1
D gene: .
clone size: .
J gene: TRBJ1-1
CDR3 protein: CSATGETEAFF

V gene: TRBV7-8
D gene: .
clone size: .
J gene: TRBJ1-2
CDR3 protein: CASSPTIEAFNYGYTF

V gene: TRBV11-2
D gene: .
clone size: .
J gene: TRBJ1-2
CDR3 protein: CASSPDGGNYGYTF

V gene: TRBV18
D gene: TRBD1
clone size: once
J gene: TRBJ2-2
CDR3 protein: CASSPRWNRGRPTGELFF

V gene: TRBV10-1
D gene: .
clone size: .
J gene: TRBJ2-7
CDR3 protein: CAPPPKAPYEQYF

V gene: TRBV6-4
D gene: .
clone size: .
J gene: TRBJ2-2
CDR3 protein: CASTPFANTGELFF

V gene: TRBV20-1
D gene: .
clone size: .
J gene: TRBJ1-2
CDR3 protein: CSAASGYTF

V gene: TRBV2
D gene: .
clone size: .
J gene: TRBJ2-7
CDR3 protein: CASSEADPGSYEQYF

V gene: TRBV27
D gene: .
clone size: .
J gene: TRBJ1-2
CDR3 protein: CASSLSQGDYGYTF

V gene: TRBV3-1/TRBV3-2
D gene: TRBD1
clone size: .
J gene: TRBJ2-7
CDR3 protein: CASSAQQGAIMHEQYF

V gene: TRBV9
D gene: TRBD2
clone size: .
J gene: TRBJ2-5
CDR3 protein: CASSPPTSGQETQYF

V gene: TRBV5-8
D gene: .
clone size: .
J gene: TRBJ2-7
CDR3 protein: CASSLDPGRYF

V gene: TRBV15
D gene: .
clone size: .
J gene: TRBJ2-7
CDR3 protein: CATGNRDTYEQYF

V gene: TRBV12-3/TRBV12-4
D gene: .
clone size: .
J gene: TRBJ1-1
CDR3 protein: CASSFPGSTEAFF

V gene: TRBV5-4
D gene: TRBD1
clone size: .
J gene: TRBJ1-1
CDR3 protein: CASSLGTGAFNTEAFF

V gene: TRBV4-1
D gene: .
clone size: .
J gene: TRBJ1-4
CDR3 protein: CASSPKPLGNEKLFF

V gene: TRBV5-1
D gene: .
clone size: .
J gene: TRBJ2-3
CDR3 protein: CASSQGGSGDTDTQYF

V gene: TRBV7-3
D gene: .
clone size: .
J gene: TRBJ2-3
CDR3 protein: CASSLGPADTQYF

V gene: TRBV5-1
D gene: .
clone size: once
J gene: TRBJ1-1
CDR3 protein: CASSLGRGMNTEAFF